Below are 29 T cell receptor beta chains sequenced from a single sample in a study of shared clonotypes between healthy human individuals. Naive CD8 isolation took CD45RO-negative cells positively selected for CCR7 and excluded terminally differentiated effector memory CD45RA+ cells. Data came from immunoSEQ multiplex PCR; TCRdb stores just in-frame clones and leaves some out. The sample consists of about 2.1 million clones, 93% of them appearing once. The sequenced material came from naive CD8+ T cells from PBMCs. These receptors were collected from a man between 18 and 29 years old in good health. Some clones in this sample may be carry-over from other donors' samples.

The J gene is TRBJ2-1, the V gene TRBV28; D not certain. This CDR3 is built from 14 residues. Trimming took 1 base from V and 9 from J, leaving 13 bases between them. CDR1 and CDR2 from the germline V gene are MDHEN and SYDVKM. CDR3 DNA: TGTGCCAGCAGTTTATCTCCAGAGAGTAGTGAGCAGTTCTTC. This sequence encodes CASSLSPESSEQFF.

The rearrangement links TRBV5-6 to TRBJ1-2; 9 bases are a match to TRBD1. Trimming removed 6 bases from V and 6 bases from J; junction bases left unmatched: 6. The CDR3 contains 13 residues. Germline V gene data show CDR1 as SGHDT and CDR2 as YYEEEE. The CDR3: CASIRDRVDGYTF. The CDR3, as DNA: TGTGCCAGCATCAGGGACAGGGTGGATGGCTACACCTTC.

The V and J genes are TRBV14 and TRBJ2-5; 8 bases are a match to TRBD2. CDR1 is SGHDN, CDR2 FVKESK, per germline. The CDR3 is 14 amino acids. Trimming cost V 4 bases and J 4 bases; bases outside gene matches: 5. CDR3 nucleotides: TGTGCCAGCAGCCTCCCCGGGAGGGGAGAGACCCAGTACTTC. Its protein is CASSLPGRGETQYF.

The chain is built from TRBV5-1 and TRBJ2-1, with D tentatively TRBD2 (5 bases). CDR3 length: 15 residues. V dropped 0 bases and J dropped 4 bases, with 11 bases sitting between them. Per the germline V gene, CDR1 is SGHRS and CDR2 is YFSETQ. The CDR3 DNA is TGCGCCAGCAGCTTGGGAGAAGAGCGGTACAATGAGCAGTTCTTC. Protein product: CASSLGEERYNEQFF.

This clone was seen just once. The V gene is TRBV7-6, the J gene TRBJ2-1; TRBD2 might be the D (6 bases). The germline V gene has CDR1 SGHVS and CDR2 FNYEAQ. The CDR3 covers 16 residues. V was clipped by 0 bases and J by 3 bases, with 12 bases between them. This CDR3 reads CASSLAGGLIYNEQFF. In nucleotides, the CDR3 is TGTGCCAGCAGCTTAGCGGGGGGATTGATCTACAATGAGCAGTTCTTC.

The chain has TRBV27 and TRBJ2-5; 7 positions match TRBD1. The CDR3 is made up of 13 amino acids. The junction had 4 bases not matched to a gene; V was cut back by 2 bases and J by 7 bases. CDR1 MNHEY and CDR2 SMNVEV come from the germline V gene (reference sequence). The CDR3 bases are TGTGCCAGCAGTTTAAGGACAGGAGGGACCCAGTACTTC. Translated, it gives CASSLRTGGTQYF.

The CDR3, as DNA: TGTGCCAGCTCACCACTTGTTCGTCAAGGCTACGAGCAGTACTTC. Amino acid sequence: CASSPLVRQGYEQYF. The rearrangement uses TRBV18 and TRBJ2-7, with D hard to call. Trimming took off 1 base at V and 3 bases at J, with 13 bases between the two ends. The germline CDR1 and CDR2 sequences are KGHSH and LQKENI. The CDR3 extends over 15 amino acids.

The chain uses TRBV13 and TRBJ2-7; 8 bases are shared with TRBD1. Germline values: CDR1 PRHDT, CDR2 FYEKMQ (reference sequence). V trimming: 4 bases; J trimming: 2 bases; junction bases outside the gene matches: 7. This CDR3 contains 15 residues. The CDR3 reads CASSYHGTGAYEQYF. In DNA, the CDR3 is TGTGCCAGCAGCTATCATGGGACAGGAGCCTACGAGCAGTACTTC.

This clone was counted once. Other DNA variants within this sample encode the same CDR3. The chain uses TRBV7-9 and TRBJ2-1; unclear D gene. Trimming pared 2 bases from V and 0 bases from J, leaving 8 bases between. Per the germline V gene, CDR1 is SEHNR and CDR2 is FQNEAQ (reference sequence). The CDR3 has 15 residues. The CDR3 loop reads CASSLSRSSYNEQFF. DNA of the CDR3: TGTGCCAGCAGCTTATCCAGATCCTCCTACAATGAGCAGTTCTTC.

The chain has TRBV9 and TRBJ2-1, with 12 bases fitting TRBD2. J lost 7 bases, V lost 4 bases, and 6 bases had no gene match. CDR1 and CDR2 (germline): SGDLS, YYNGEE. There are 15 residues in the CDR3. The CDR3 loop is CASSRRTSGINEQFF. The CDR3 DNA sequence: TGTGCCAGCAGCAGACGGACTAGCGGGATTAATGAGCAGTTCTTC.

The rearrangement joins TRBV9 to TRBJ2-3, with D uncertain. The CDR3 runs to 14 residues. V shed 3 bases and J shed 0 bases, with 8 bases lying between them. CDR1 is SGDLS and CDR2 is YYNGEE in the germline V gene. The chain's CDR3 is CASSERKSTDTQYF. The CDR3 DNA follows: TGTGCCAGCAGCGAGAGGAAGAGCACAGATACGCAGTATTTT.

CDR3 sequence reads: CASSDLGRESYEQYF. The CDR3 nucleotides are TGCGCCAGCAGTGACCTCGGGCGGGAGAGCTACGAGCAGTACTTC. The chain couples TRBV10-2 to TRBJ2-7, with 7 bases identical to TRBD2. V gave up 3 bases and J gave up 3 bases; unmatched junction bases: 8. Germline V gene lookup returns CDR1 WSHSY and CDR2 SAAADI. This CDR3 region has 15 residues.

On this clone: Additional DNA sequences in this sample encode the identical CDR3. The chain joins TRBV19 to TRBJ1-1; no clear D gene. CDR3 length: 11 amino acids. CDR1 LNHDA and CDR2 SQIVND come from the germline V gene (reference sequence). V was trimmed by 6 bases and J by 6 bases, leaving 8 bases between them. CDR3 nucleotides: TGTGCCAGTAGCCCGGGCGCTGAAGCTTTCTTT. Translation: CASSPGAEAFF.

V usage is TRBV7-9 and J usage is TRBJ1-4, with TRBD1 as a possible D gene (5 bases). CDR1 is SEHNR and CDR2 is FQNEAQ in the germline V gene (reference sequence). The length of the CDR3 is 14 residues. V was trimmed by 4 bases and J by 6 bases, leaving 12 bases between them. The CDR3 loop is CASSSRDWDEKLFF. In DNA, the CDR3 is TGTGCCAGCAGCTCCAGGGACTGGGATGAAAAACTGTTTTTT.

The chain joins TRBV6-1 to TRBJ2-3, with a weak D call TRBD2 (6 bases). V was clipped by 4 bases and J by 0 bases, with 14 bases between them. This CDR3 spans 16 amino acids. Per the germline V gene, CDR1 is MNHNS and CDR2 is SASEGT. For the CDR3, the DNA is TGTGCCAGCAGTGCCCTCAGCGGGTCTAGCACAGATACGCAGTATTTT. It encodes CASSALSGSSTDTQYF.

The J gene is TRBJ2-2, the V gene TRBV30, with 9 bases matching TRBD1. With V trimmed by 4 bases and J by 3 bases, 6 bases remained unmatched. CDR3 length: 15 amino acids. CDR1 is GTSNPN, CDR2 SVGIG, per germline (reference sequence). CDR3 region: CAWKRDRVDTGELFF. CDR3 DNA sequence: TGTGCCTGGAAAAGGGACAGGGTGGACACCGGGGAGCTGTTTTTT.

The chain recombines TRBV5-5 with TRBJ2-7, with unresolved D. The V and J ends lost 5 bases and 2 bases respectively, with 11 bases between them. The CDR3 is 13 amino acids. Germline assignment: CDR1 SGHKS and CDR2 YYEKEE (reference sequence). CDR3 DNA sequence: TGTGCCAGCAGGCTCCTACTTACCTACGAGCAGTACTTC. This codes for CASRLLLTYEQYF.

Notes on this clone: At one end, the junction sequence differs from germline, possibly due to a read error. This sequence joins TRBV6-1 and TRBJ1-2, with 8 bases matching TRBD1. CDR1 and CDR2 from the germline V gene are MNHNS and SASEGT. There are 14 residues in the CDR3. As DNA, the CDR3 is TGTGCCAGCAGAGAAGGGACAGGAAACTATGGCTACACCTTC. This codes for CASREGTGNYGYTF.

The chain uses TRBV11-2 and TRBJ2-1, with TRBD1 matching over 8 bases. The CDR3 is 15 residues long. V shed 4 bases and J 4 bases; nucleotides not matched to a gene: 6. Per germline, CDR1 SGHAT and CDR2 FQNNGV. CDR3 in DNA: TGTGCCAGCAGCTCCGAGGGACAGGTGTACAATGAGCAGTTCTTC. It is translated as CASSSEGQVYNEQFF.

This clone has a single count. The rearrangement joins TRBV28 to TRBJ2-5, with 11 bases aligning to TRBD2. Germline V gives CDR1 MDHEN, CDR2 SYDVKM. V shed 5 bases, J shed 5 bases, and the junction held 19 bases outside the gene matches. CDR3 length equals 19 residues. CDR3 residues: CASSQSMATLAGGLETQYF. The CDR3 DNA sequence: TGTGCCAGCAGTCAATCTATGGCGACTTTAGCGGGAGGGCTGGAGACCCAGTACTTC.

The rearrangement joins TRBV7-9 to TRBJ1-2; D is undetermined. This CDR3 is built from 14 residues. Germline V lookup: CDR1 SEHNR, CDR2 FQNEAQ (reference sequence). The V and J ends lost 4 bases and 4 bases respectively, with 13 bases between them. In DNA, the CDR3 is TGTGCCAGCAGCTCTAGCTTACTCCGCTATGGCTACACCTTC. This codes for CASSSSLLRYGYTF.

V is TRBV29-1 and J is TRBJ2-1, with D perhaps given as TRBD1 or TRBD2 (5 bases each). Trimming took 6 bases from V and 7 from J, leaving 13 bases between them. The CDR3 covers 12 residues. Per the germline V gene, CDR1 is SQVTM and CDR2 is ANQGSEA. The CDR3: CSVPWGGNEQFF. CDR3 sequence (DNA): TGCAGCGTCCCTTGGGGCGGGAATGAGCAGTTCTTC.

This clone was seen only once. V usage is TRBV5-1 and J usage is TRBJ2-1; TRBD2 matches 9 bases. Germline V gene lookup returns CDR1 SGHRS and CDR2 YFSETQ. The CDR3 length is 14 residues. After removal of 6 bases from V and 7 bases from J, the junction contained 8 bases not matched to a gene. This CDR3 is CASTSGRSTNEQFF. DNA for the CDR3: TGCGCCAGCACAAGCGGGAGGTCTACGAATGAGCAGTTCTTC.

This clone showed up just a few times. This chain joins TRBV25-1 and TRBJ1-1, with unresolved D. CDR1 and CDR2 (germline): MGHDK, SYGVNS. V lost 3 bases to trimming and J lost 0 bases, with 11 bases between them. CDR3 length: 15 amino acids. DNA of the CDR3: TGTGCCAGCAGTGAGAGGAACAGCCTGAACACTGAAGCTTTCTTT. Translating it yields CASSERNSLNTEAFF.

As for this clone: The same CDR3 is also encoded by other DNA sequences in this sample. V and J are TRBV9 and TRBJ1-1; D gene ambiguous. The germline V and J ends were trimmed by 0 bases and 0 bases, with 9 bases remaining between them. This CDR3 is built from 15 residues. Germline CDR1 is SGDLS and CDR2 is YYNGEE. Written as DNA, the CDR3 is TGTGCCAGCAGCGTAGCTGGCGGAATGAACACTGAAGCTTTCTTT. This translates into CASSVAGGMNTEAFF.

V usage is TRBV7-9 and J usage is TRBJ1-2; D is unclear. V was clipped by 1 base and J by 6 bases, with 24 bases between them. The germline V gene has CDR1 SEHNR and CDR2 FQNEAQ (reference sequence). The CDR3 is 18 amino acids. The CDR3 loop reads CASSLGAIQDAQEDGYTF. As DNA, the CDR3 is TGTGCCAGCAGCTTAGGGGCGATTCAGGACGCGCAAGAGGATGGCTACACCTTC.

CDR3 in amino acids: CASRLAGPGYGYTF. The DNA for the CDR3 is TGTGCAAGTCGCTTAGCGGGTCCAGGATATGGCTACACCTTC. J is TRBJ1-2 and V is TRBV12-2; the tabulated D call, TRBD1, remains unverified against the DNA. TRBV12-2 is assigned pseudogene status. This CDR3 is 14 amino acids long.

The rearrangement links TRBV5-1 to TRBJ2-1; D may match TRBD1 or TRBD2 (5 bases each). The CDR3 length is 16 residues. Germline assignment: CDR1 SGHRS and CDR2 YFSETQ. Trimming left V 5 bases short and J 0 bases short, with 15 bases between. CDR3 sequence: CASSRVGTGSYNEQFF. CDR3 nucleotide sequence: TGCGCCAGCAGTCGAGTAGGGACCGGCTCCTACAATGAGCAGTTCTTC.

The rearrangement uses TRBV10-3 and TRBJ2-7; no definite D call. V was shortened by 8 bases and J by 2 bases, with 19 bases between the two germline ends. The length of the CDR3 is 15 residues. Germline-derived CDR1 and CDR2 are ENHRY and SYGVKD. CDR3 sequence (DNA): TGTGCCATCGGCCCTTCGACCGAATCGACCTACGAGCAGTACTTC. Translation: CAIGPSTESTYEQYF.